This entry lists 20 T cell receptor beta chains sequenced from one sample in a study of blood T cell repertoires in COVID-19. Repertoires were generated with immunoSEQ multiplex PCR, while TCRdb's copy carries only in-frame clones and drops some. Among about 280,000 clones listed, roughly 88% were seen once. The specimen was peripheral blood. The receptors here all came from a man between 18 and 29 years old with active or convalescent COVID-19.

The chain recombines TRBV25-1 with TRBJ1-4; 9 nucleotides align to TRBD1. The CDR3 has 17 amino acids. The germline gives CDR1 MGHDK, CDR2 SYGVNS. The junction had 14 bases not matched to a gene; V was cut back by 4 bases and J by 8 bases. The CDR3 nucleotides read TGTGCCAGCAGTGCTTACCATGGGACAGGGAGAAGGGAAAAACTGTTTTTT. Amino acid sequence: CASSAYHGTGRREKLFF. Full variable domain (missing parts from reference TRBV25-1 and TRBJ1-4): EADIYQTPRYLVIGTGKKITLECSQTMGHDKMYWYQQDPGMELHLIHYSYGVNSTEKGDLSSESTVSRIRTEHFPLTLESARPSHTSQYLCASSAYHGTGRREKLFFGSGTQLSVL.

The J gene is TRBJ2-1, the V gene TRBV7-9; 7 positions agree with TRBD1. CDR3 length: 13 amino acids. J gave up 9 bases and V 7 bases, and 9 bases lay outside the gene matches. The germline V gene encodes CDR1 SEHNR and CDR2 FQNEAQ (reference sequence). The CDR3 loop reads CASMETGDIEQFF. In nucleotides, the CDR3 is TGTGCCAGCATGGAAACAGGGGATATTGAGCAGTTCTTC.

The chain links TRBV12-3 or TRBV12-4 to TRBJ2-7; D is perhaps TRBD1 (5 bases). CDR3 length: 12 amino acids. The ends were cut back, 5 bases at V and 2 bases at J, with 7 bases in the middle. CDR3 nucleotides: TGTGCCAGCAGTGTGGACACCTACGAGCAGTACTTC. Translation gives CASSVDTYEQYF.

The chain links TRBV3-1 (or the pseudogene TRBV3-2) to TRBJ2-7; 9 nucleotides agree with TRBD1. Germline CDR1 is LGHDT and CDR2 is YNNKEL (reference sequence). This CDR3 is built from 14 residues. The V and J ends lost 1 base and 2 bases, in that order; junction bases with no gene match: 0. CDR3 nucleotides: TGTGCCAGCAGCCAAGGGACAGGGGCCTACGAGCAGTACTTC. Amino acid sequence: CASSQGTGAYEQYF.

This sequence joins TRBV6-5 and TRBJ1-1, with 8 nucleotides matching TRBD1. The length of the CDR3 is 15 residues. V lost 2 bases to trimming and J lost 5 bases; unmatched junction nucleotides: 7. The germline V gene encodes CDR1 MNHEY and CDR2 SVGAGI. CDR3: CASSYRAGGITEAFF. CDR3 in DNA: TGTGCCAGCAGTTACCGGGCAGGGGGCATAACTGAAGCTTTCTTT.

The chain has TRBV4-1 and TRBJ2-3; 10 positions match TRBD2. Germline V gene lookup returns CDR1 MGHRA and CDR2 YSYEKL. The trim removed 0 bases at V and 4 bases at J, leaving 10 bases unmatched. This CDR3 region has 18 residues. This chain's CDR3 is CASSQEFQASGGADTQYF. As DNA, the CDR3 is TGCGCCAGCAGCCAAGAATTTCAGGCTAGCGGGGGTGCAGATACGCAGTATTTT.

The chain couples TRBV11-2 to TRBJ1-1; possibly TRBD1 for D (5 bases). From germline, CDR1 is SGHAT and CDR2 FQNNGV. V shed 0 bases and J shed 0 bases, with 8 bases lying between them. CDR3 size: 15 residues. The CDR3 loop reads CASSLEAGMNTEAFF. The CDR3 region has the DNA TGTGCCAGCAGCTTAGAGGCAGGGATGAACACTGAAGCTTTCTTT.

This clone occurred a few times. This chain links TRBV11-2 with TRBJ1-3; a weak D match, TRBD1 (5 bases). V lost 1 base to trimming and J lost 2 bases, with 12 bases between them. Germline V gene sequence: CDR1 SGHAT, CDR2 FQNNGV. The CDR3 contains 16 residues. For the CDR3, the DNA is TGTGCCAGCAGCTTAGCCAGGGCATTCCCTGGAAACACCATATATTTT. Translated: CASSLARAFPGNTIYF. Full variable domain (outside the CDR3, taken from reference TRBV11-2 and TRBJ1-3): EAGVAQSPRYKIIEKRQSVAFWCNPISGHATLYWYQQILGQGPKLLIQFQNNGVVDDSQLPKDRFSAERLKGVDSTLKIQPAKLEDSAVYLCASSLARAFPGNTIYFGEGSWLTVV.

The chain recombines TRBV13 with TRBJ2-7; D call uncertain. This CDR3 has 12 residues. V lost 5 bases, J lost 2 bases, and 7 bases lay in between. The germline CDR1 and CDR2 sequences are PRHDT and FYEKMQ (reference sequence). Here the CDR3 DNA reads TGTGCCAGCAGCCTCCTCCCCTACGAGCAGTACTTC. As protein: CASSLLPYEQYF.

The chain links TRBV5-4 to TRBJ2-1; 10 bases match TRBD2. This CDR3 comprises 14 residues. Germline-derived CDR1 and CDR2 are SGHNT and YYREEE (reference sequence). V shed 1 base and J 9 bases; nucleotides not matched to a gene: 4. Written as DNA, the CDR3 is TGTGCCAGCAGCTTGCCTAGCGGGGGTGTTGAGCAGTTCTTC. Its translation: CASSLPSGGVEQFF.

Comments on this clone: The identical CDR3 is also encoded by other nucleotide sequences in the sample. V is TRBV10-3 and J is TRBJ2-1; no definite D call. V was clipped by 3 bases and J by 7 bases, with 7 bases between them. The CDR3 runs 12 residues. In germline, CDR1 is ENHRY, CDR2 SYGVKD. The CDR3 bases are TGTGCCATCAGTGACCGGGTGAATGAGCAGTTCTTC. It specifies CAISDRVNEQFF.

This chain uses TRBV6-5 with TRBJ2-3; TRBD2 matches 11 bases. CDR3 size: 14 residues. V lost 6 bases and J lost 7; bases outside the gene matches: 6. CDR1 is MNHEY, CDR2 SVGAGI, per germline. CDR3 loop: CASRMTSGENTQYF. The DNA of the CDR3 is TGTGCCAGCAGGATGACTAGCGGGGAAAATACGCAGTATTTT.

The V and J genes are TRBV7-6 and TRBJ1-2; D gene ambiguous. CDR1 and CDR2 from the germline V gene are SGHVS and FNYEAQ. This CDR3 spans 16 amino acids. Trimming removed 1 base at V and 3 bases at J, with 15 bases between. This CDR3 reads CASSLGLRGWDYGYTF. The CDR3 nucleotides read TGTGCCAGCAGCTTAGGTCTCCGGGGATGGGACTATGGCTACACCTTC. The full variable domain, in which reference TRBV7-6 and TRBJ1-2 provide the parts outside the CDR3, is GAGVSQSPRYKVTKRGQDVALRCDPISGHVSLYWYRQALGQGPEFLTYFNYEAQQDKSGLPNDRFSAERPEGSISTLTIQRTEQRDSAMYRCASSLGLRGWDYGYTFGSGTRLTVV.

This clone was counted only a few times. The gene calls are TRBV19 and TRBJ1-2; 8 bases fit TRBD1. The CDR3 consists of 14 residues. V lost 7 bases and J lost 6; bases outside the gene matches: 10. The germline gives CDR1 LNHDA, CDR2 SQIVND (reference sequence). CDR3 sequence reads: CASTPDRGQDGYTF. In nucleotides, the CDR3 is TGTGCCAGTACCCCCGACAGGGGCCAAGATGGCTACACCTTC.

The genes are TRBV19 and TRBJ2-5, with TRBD1 matching over 7 bases. V gave up 6 bases and J gave up 4 bases; unmatched junction bases: 8. Germline loops: CDR1 LNHDA, CDR2 SQIVND (reference sequence). This CDR3 contains 14 residues. DNA for the CDR3: TGTGCCAGTAGCCCAACAGGGGCGGCAGAGACCCAGTACTTC. Translating gives CASSPTGAAETQYF.

The chain is built from TRBV16 and TRBJ1-2, with unresolved D. The CDR3 is 13 amino acids. The germline V and J ends were trimmed by 3 bases and 4 bases, with 9 bases remaining between them. CDR1 and CDR2 from the germline V gene are KGHSY and FQNENV. DNA of the CDR3: TGTGCCAGCAGCCATGGTGAGGGCTATGGCTACACCTTC. Its translation is CASSHGEGYGYTF. Full variable domain (outside the CDR3, taken from reference TRBV16 and TRBJ1-2): GEEVAQTPKHLVRGEGQKAKLYCAPIKGHSYVFWYQQVLKNEFKFLISFQNENVFDETGMPKERFSAKCLPNSPCSLEIQATKLEDSAVYFCASSHGEGYGYTFGSGTRLTVV.

This clone was counted between two and nine times. The chain is built from TRBV9 and TRBJ2-1; D remains ambiguous. The CDR3 is 12 residues long. Trimming took 3 bases from V and 7 from J, leaving 8 bases between them. Germline CDR1 and CDR2: SGDLS and YYNGEE. CDR3 sequence: CASSANQNEQFF. In DNA, the CDR3 is TGTGCCAGCAGCGCAAACCAGAATGAGCAGTTCTTC.

The chain links TRBV28 to TRBJ2-3; 11 nucleotides agree with TRBD2. V was clipped by 6 bases and J by 1 base; unmatched bases: 6. The CDR3 extends over 16 amino acids. The V gene's germline CDR1 is MDHEN and CDR2 SYDVKM. The CDR3 reads CASSNQLAGGTDTQYF. The CDR3 DNA is TGTGCCAGCAGCAATCAACTAGCGGGGGGCACAGATACGCAGTATTTT.

Worth noting for this clone: Other DNA sequences from this sample encode an identical CDR3 as well. The CDR3 nucleotides read TGCAGCGTGGGAGGACAGGGTAGCAATCAGCCCCAGCATTTT. Protein sequence: CSVGGQGSNQPQHF. This chain joins TRBV29-1 and TRBJ1-5; 8 bases fit TRBD1. With V trimmed by 6 bases and J by 0 bases, 4 bases remained unmatched. Germline V CDR1 and CDR2: SQVTM, ANQGSEA. The CDR3 is made up of 14 amino acids.

The V and J genes are TRBV30 and TRBJ2-3; possible D gene TRBD2, 7 bases. Germline V CDR1 and CDR2: GTSNPN, SVGIG (reference sequence). The CDR3 consists of 15 residues. The V end lost 3 bases, the J end lost 1 base, and 14 bases lay between the germline ends. CDR3 sequence: CAWRGRGFGTDTQYF. CDR3 nucleotide sequence: TGTGCCTGGAGAGGGAGGGGGTTTGGCACAGATACGCAGTATTTT.